The next 10 T cell receptor beta chains were all read from a single sample in a study of T cell responses to AZD1222 COVID-19 vaccine. Here immunoSEQ multiplex PCR was the method, and the copy in TCRdb shows in-frame clones only, minus some. The table records some 90,000 clones, nearly 90% of them present only once. The specimen comprised peripheral blood, sampled on day 0 of AZD1222 vaccination. The receptors originated from an adult in good health.

The chain uses TRBV5-1 and TRBJ2-1; 9 nucleotides agree with TRBD1. This CDR3 is built from 16 residues. V lost 0 bases, J lost 8 bases, and 9 bases stayed unmatched. In germline, CDR1 is SGHRS, CDR2 YFSETQ. The CDR3 loop reads CASSLVHRTGVDEQFF. CDR3 nucleotide sequence: TGCGCCAGCAGCTTGGTTCATCGGACAGGGGTTGATGAGCAGTTCTTC.

This clone was detected once. The CDR3 region is CASSQDPFTVSPLHF. The CDR3 region has the DNA TGTGCCAGCAGCCAAGATCCTTTTACTGTTTCACCCCTCCACTTT. The chain uses TRBV3-1 (or the pseudogene TRBV3-2) and TRBJ1-6; D gene unclear. The V gene lost 0 bases and the J gene lost 9 bases, with 12 bases spanning the gap. The CDR3 is 15 amino acids. Germline values: CDR1 LGHDT, CDR2 YNNKEL (reference sequence).

The chain joins TRBV7-8 to TRBJ2-7, with 7 bases aligning to TRBD1. From germline, CDR1 is SGHVS and CDR2 FQNEAQ. This CDR3 region has 15 residues. The junction had 11 bases not matched to a gene; V was cut back by 4 bases and J by 5 bases. In DNA, the CDR3 is TGTGCCAGCAGCTCTAAAGAGGGGGCGTGGAACGAGCAGTACTTC. Its translation is CASSSKEGAWNEQYF. Complete variable domain (other parts from reference TRBV7-8 and TRBJ2-7): GAGVSQSPRYKVAKRGQDVALRCDPISGHVSLFWYQQALGQGPEFLTYFQNEAQLDKSGLPSDRFFAERPEGSVSTLKIQRTQQEDSAVYLCASSSKEGAWNEQYFGPGTRLTVT.

V is TRBV7-2 and J is TRBJ1-5; 8 nucleotides agree with TRBD1. V gave up 2 bases and J gave up 2 bases; unmatched junction bases: 11. CDR1 is SGHTA, CDR2 FQGNSA, per germline. This CDR3 contains 18 residues. CDR3 residues: CASSLKSGGTGGNQPQHF. The CDR3 region has the DNA TGTGCCAGCAGCTTAAAATCAGGGGGGACAGGTGGCAATCAGCCCCAGCATTTT.

The rearrangement links TRBV6-5 to TRBJ1-6, with 7 bases that match TRBD1. Trimming cost V 6 bases and J 10 bases; bases outside gene matches: 9. The CDR3 has 14 amino acids. Germline CDR1 reads MNHEY; CDR2 reads SVGAGI. CDR3: CASRPDREVSPLHF. The CDR3 DNA reads TGTGCCAGCAGGCCCGACAGGGAGGTCTCACCCCTCCACTTT.

The chain has TRBV3-1 (or the pseudogene TRBV3-2) and TRBJ2-1; D is possibly TRBD1 or TRBD2 (5 bases each). V was shortened by 8 bases and J by 4 bases, with 12 bases between the two germline ends. Looked up from germline, CDR1 is LGHDT and CDR2 is YNNKEL (reference sequence). CDR3 length: 13 residues. The CDR3 nucleotides read TGTGCCAGCGGCCCTGGGGGATACAATGAGCAGTTCTTC. Residues: CASGPGGYNEQFF.

The chain carries TRBV5-1 and TRBJ1-1; possibly TRBD1 for D (5 bases). The V and J ends lost 4 bases and 5 bases respectively, with 15 bases between them. This CDR3 contains 14 residues. Germline CDR1 SGHRS, CDR2 YFSETQ. The DNA for the CDR3 is TGCGCCAGCAGCACCCCCGGGGGGGGGACTGAAGCTTTCTTT. This encodes CASSTPGGGTEAFF.

In its sample, this clone was seen once. The chain is built from TRBV4-2 and TRBJ1-1; D call uncertain. CDR1 is LGHNA and CDR2 is YNFKEQ in the germline V gene. V lost 0 bases, J lost 11 bases, and 10 bases lay in between. The CDR3 sequence is 12 residues long. CDR3 amino acids: CASSQDNREAFF. The CDR3 DNA follows: TGTGCCAGCAGCCAAGACAACCGTGAGGCTTTCTTT.

This clone appeared once. The genes are TRBV5-1 and TRBJ2-3; maybe TRBD1 (6 bases). CDR3 length: 13 amino acids. Germline V CDR1 and CDR2: SGHRS, YFSETQ. Trimming left V 3 bases short and J 3 bases short, with 8 bases between. CDR3 nucleotides: TGCGCCAGCAGCTCAGGACAGACAGATACGCAGTATTTT. It codes for CASSSGQTDTQYF.

This clone came up a few times. The chain uses TRBV2 and TRBJ2-1; 11 bases are shared with TRBD2. The V and J ends lost 5 bases and 10 bases, in that order; junction bases with no gene match: 10. The CDR3 consists of 15 residues. The germline gives CDR1 SNHLY, CDR2 FYNNEI. CDR3 DNA sequence: TGTGCCAGCAGTACTAGCGGGGGCCCCCCGTGGGAGCAGTTCTTC. Its protein is CASSTSGGPPWEQFF. The full variable domain, with the rest looked up from reference TRBV2 and TRBJ2-1, is EPEVTQTPSHQVTQMGQEVILRCVPISNHLYFYWYRQILGQKVEFLVSFYNNEISEKSEIFDDQFSVERPDGSNFTLKIRSTKLEDSAMYFCASSTSGGPPWEQFFGPGTRLTVL.